The clone carrying this T cell receptor beta chain was seen only once. Other DNA sequences within the sample encode an identical CDR3. The data were obtained in a study of shared clonotypes between healthy human individuals. The length of the CDR3 is 12 residues. The V gene lost 6 bases and the J gene lost 6 bases, with 10 bases spanning the gap. The germline V gene encodes CDR1 SNHLY and CDR2 FYNNEI. As processed by the authors: ImmunoSEQ junction-only sequences lacked quality scores, so their filtering differed. Libraries were prepared by immunoSEQ multiplex PCR; TCRdb keeps only in-frame clonotypes and omits some of them. V, J and clone size were drawn from that table, and D and trimming were deduced from the DNA. The table includes 2 million to 2.5 million clones, 90% to 97% detected once.

Sequenced: naive CD4+ T cells sorted from blood. Noted subset: CD45RA+ positively selected. This TCR came from a man between 18 and 35 years old in good health. This chain uses TRBV2 with TRBJ2-3, with D maybe TRBD1 (6 bases). The CDR3: CASRRDTDTQYF. In DNA form, the CDR3 reads TGTGCCAGCAGGAGGGACACGGATACGCAGTATTTT.